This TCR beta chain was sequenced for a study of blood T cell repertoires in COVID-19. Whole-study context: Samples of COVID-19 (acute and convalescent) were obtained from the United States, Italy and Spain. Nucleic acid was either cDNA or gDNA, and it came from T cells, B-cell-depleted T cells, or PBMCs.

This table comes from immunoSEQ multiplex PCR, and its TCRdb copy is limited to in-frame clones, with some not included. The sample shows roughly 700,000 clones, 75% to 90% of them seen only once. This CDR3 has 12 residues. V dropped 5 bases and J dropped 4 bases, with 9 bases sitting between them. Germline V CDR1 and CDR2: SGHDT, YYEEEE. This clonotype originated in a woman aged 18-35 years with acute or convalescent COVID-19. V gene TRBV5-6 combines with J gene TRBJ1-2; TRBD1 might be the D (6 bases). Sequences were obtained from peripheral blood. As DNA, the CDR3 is TGTGCCAGCAGGGGAGGGGGCTATGGCTACACCTTC. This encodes CASRGGGYGYTF.